These 27 T cell receptor beta chains originate from one sample sequenced in a study of T cell changes during pregnancy in multiple sclerosis. Only in-frame clones appear in the TCRdb table, and some are missing; sequencing was by immunoSEQ multiplex PCR. Of some 140,000 clones listed, 90% to 98% are singletons. The source material was peripheral blood, sampled after pregnancy. Receptor source: a female donor with multiple sclerosis, enrolled in a pregnancy study.

This chain joins TRBV7-6 and TRBJ2-7; the D gene is possibly TRBD1 (5 bases). The CDR3 runs to 14 residues. Trimming left V 1 base short and J 6 bases short, with 13 bases between. The germline V gene encodes CDR1 SGHVS and CDR2 FNYEAQ. The CDR3 sequence: CASSLGGLPGEQYF. For the CDR3, the DNA is TGTGCCAGCAGCTTAGGGGGCCTCCCCGGCGAGCAGTACTTC.

The rearrangement uses TRBV6-1 and TRBJ2-1, with a possible D match to TRBD2 (6 bases). Germline CDR1 MNHNS, CDR2 SASEGT. Deletions cut 2 bases from V and 13 bases from J, with 12 bases between. The CDR3 contains 12 residues. The CDR3 DNA sequence: TGTGCCAGCAGTGAAACGGTAACTAGCCAGTTCTTC. Protein: CASSETVTSQFF.

The chain is built from TRBV29-1 and TRBJ1-3; 10 bases align to TRBD1. V trimming: 3 bases; J trimming: 7 bases; junction bases outside the gene matches: 0. Germline CDR1 and CDR2: SQVTM and ANQGSEA. There are 12 residues in the CDR3. Here the CDR3 reads CSVEDRGNTIYF. DNA of the CDR3: TGCAGCGTTGAGGACAGGGGGAACACCATATATTTT.

This chain uses TRBV28 with TRBJ2-2; D gene ambiguous. CDR3 length equals 14 residues. In germline, CDR1 is MDHEN, CDR2 SYDVKM. V was shortened by 6 bases and J by 5 bases, with 13 bases between the two germline ends. CDR3: CASRKVQVTGELFF. CDR3 nucleotide sequence: TGTGCCAGCAGAAAAGTCCAGGTGACCGGGGAGCTGTTTTTT.

This clone was detected only a few times. This chain links TRBV2 with TRBJ1-2; D gene unclear. V lost 6 bases, J lost 10 bases, and 12 bases lay in between. The germline CDR1 and CDR2 sequences are SNHLY and FYNNEI. The CDR3 has 11 amino acids. The CDR3 DNA reads TGTGCCAGCAGGGAGGAGAGGGTCTACACCTTC. Residues: CASREERVYTF.

This clone was seen a single time. This chain connects TRBV28 to TRBJ2-5; no clear D gene. Germline loops: CDR1 MDHEN, CDR2 SYDVKM. V lost 6 bases to trimming and J lost 4 bases, with 12 bases between them. The CDR3 loop spans 13 amino acids. The CDR3 DNA reads as TGTGCCAGCAGGGGCGATATCACAGAGACCCAGTACTTC. Translation gives CASRGDITETQYF.

The genes are TRBV27 and TRBJ2-1; the match to TRBD2 covers 8 bases. Germline assignment: CDR1 MNHEY and CDR2 SMNVEV (reference sequence). V trimming: 4 bases; J trimming: 5 bases; junction bases outside the gene matches: 16. The CDR3 totals 18 residues. The CDR3 DNA is TGTGCCAGCAGTTCCCCAGGGACTAGAGTCAGTAAAGACAATGAGCAGTTCTTC. It translates to CASSSPGTRVSKDNEQFF.

The gene calls are TRBV27 and TRBJ1-2; TRBD1 aligns across 7 bases. The CDR3 sequence is 14 residues long. Losses at the gene ends were 5 bases for V and 0 bases for J; bases not matched to a gene: 3. Per germline, CDR1 MNHEY and CDR2 SMNVEV (reference sequence). Written as DNA, the CDR3 is TGTGCCAGCAGTCGGGACAGAGCTAACTATGGCTACACCTTC. Its protein is CASSRDRANYGYTF.

The CDR3 protein is CASRASGTDEKLFF. CDR3 DNA: TGTGCCAGTAGGGCGTCCGGGACAGATGAAAAACTGTTTTTT. This sequence joins TRBV19 and TRBJ1-4; 7 positions match TRBD1. The junction had 7 bases not matched to a gene; V was cut back by 6 bases and J by 6 bases. The CDR3 has 14 residues. Germline V lookup: CDR1 LNHDA, CDR2 SQIVND (reference sequence). Complete variable domain (other parts from reference TRBV19 and TRBJ1-4): DGGITQSPKYLFRKEGQNVTLSCEQNLNHDAMYWYRQDPGQGLRLIYYSQIVNDFQKGDIAEGYSVSREKKESFPLTVTSAQKNPTAFYLCASRASGTDEKLFFGSGTQLSVL.

The J gene is TRBJ1-2, the V gene TRBV15; 7 bases line up with TRBD1. Germline V lookup: CDR1 LNHNV, CDR2 YYDKDF (reference sequence). V shed 2 bases and J 4 bases; nucleotides not matched to a gene: 16. CDR3 length: 18 amino acids. CDR3 sequence reads: CATSRPPIVDRRGYGYTF. The CDR3, as DNA: TGTGCCACCAGCAGACCCCCGATTGTGGACAGGCGGGGCTATGGCTACACCTTC.

The V call is TRBV5-6, the J call TRBJ2-5; the D gene is possibly TRBD1 (5 bases). V shed 1 base and J shed 2 bases, with 9 bases lying between them. The germline gives CDR1 SGHDT, CDR2 YYEEEE. The CDR3 consists of 14 residues. This CDR3 reads CASSLTQGQETQYF. CDR3 DNA: TGTGCCAGCAGCTTGACCCAGGGTCAAGAGACCCAGTACTTC. The entire variable domain, with the rest obtained from reference TRBV5-6 and TRBJ2-5, is as follows: DAGVTQSPTHLIKTRGQQVTLRCSPKSGHDTVSWYQQALGQGPQFIFQYYEEEERQRGNFPDRFSGHQFPNYSSELNVNALLLGDSALYLCASSLTQGQETQYFGPGTRLLVL.

The V gene is TRBV2, the J gene TRBJ2-3; 9 positions match TRBD1. The CDR3 has 18 residues. Trimming at V came to 5 bases and at J to 2 bases, leaving 14 bases not matched to a gene. CDR1 and CDR2 (germline): SNHLY, FYNNEI. This chain's CDR3 is CASSRDRGGPRHTDTQYF. CDR3 nucleotides: TGTGCCAGCAGTCGTGACAGGGGGGGCCCAAGACACACAGATACGCAGTATTTT.

The chain carries TRBV5-1 and TRBJ2-1, with 11 bases that match TRBD1. Germline values: CDR1 SGHRS, CDR2 YFSETQ. V shed 3 bases and J 8 bases; nucleotides not matched to a gene: 10. The CDR3 is 16 residues long. CDR3 bases: TGCGCCAGCAGCTACCCCCGGACAGGGGGCCTTGATGAGCAGTTCTTC. This sequence encodes CASSYPRTGGLDEQFF.

This sequence joins TRBV4-2 and TRBJ2-3, with 11 bases fitting TRBD1. Trimming cost V 1 base and J 12 bases; bases outside gene matches: 3. The V gene's germline CDR1 is LGHNA and CDR2 YNFKEQ. The CDR3 contains 13 residues. CDR3 amino acids: CASSQGGQGAQYF. CDR3 DNA sequence: TGTGCCAGCAGCCAAGGAGGACAGGGGGCCCAGTATTTT.

The chain recombines TRBV7-2 with TRBJ2-1; TRBD1 aligns across 7 bases. Germline assignment: CDR1 SGHTA and CDR2 FQGNSA. The V gene end was trimmed by 5 bases and the J gene end by 2 bases; junction bases not matched to a gene: 6. CDR3 size: 15 residues. This chain's CDR3 is CASSPPGQAYNEQFF. The CDR3 DNA is TGTGCCAGCAGCCCCCCCGGACAGGCCTACAATGAGCAGTTCTTC.

The chain employs TRBV21-1 and TRBJ2-1; the table assigns TRBD1, which was not confirmed against the DNA. TRBV21-1 counts as a pseudogene. CDR3 length: 16 residues. Here the CDR3 reads CASSSPPGSSYNEQFF. The CDR3 DNA follows: TGTGCCAGCAGCTCCCCTCCAGGAAGCTCCTACAATGAGCAGTTCTTC.

The genes are TRBV7-8 and TRBJ2-7; no firm D call. The germline CDR1 and CDR2 sequences are SGHVS and FQNEAQ. The CDR3 loop spans 13 amino acids. Trimming cost V 1 base and J 0 bases, with 4 bases left between them. CDR3 in amino acids: CASSLGYSYEQYF. The DNA of the CDR3 is TGTGCCAGCAGCTTAGGCTACTCCTACGAGCAGTACTTC.

The gene calls are TRBV19 and TRBJ1-5; D may be TRBD1 (5 bases). V lost 3 bases and J lost 3, with 24 bases in between. The CDR3 totals 19 residues. Germline CDR1 reads LNHDA; CDR2 reads SQIVND (reference sequence). The CDR3 coding sequence is TGTGCCAGTAGTATTCTCGCCAGTTTGAGCCAGGGTATCAATCAGCCCCAGCATTTT. Translation: CASSILASLSQGINQPQHF.

This clone was picked up one time. This chain uses TRBV7-9 with TRBJ2-1; 11 nucleotides agree with TRBD2. The junction had 10 bases not matched to a gene; V was cut back by 7 bases and J by 8 bases. Per the germline V gene, CDR1 is SEHNR and CDR2 is FQNEAQ (reference sequence). The CDR3 loop spans 15 amino acids. DNA for the CDR3: TGTGCCAGCAACCCGATTAGCGGGAGGGCTGATGAGCAGTTCTTC. Protein product: CASNPISGRADEQFF.

The table lists this clone with a count of one. The rearrangement links TRBV6-1 to TRBJ1-1; perhaps TRBD1 as D (5 bases). Per the germline V gene, CDR1 is MNHNS and CDR2 is SASEGT. The CDR3 totals 14 residues. Trimming removed 10 bases at V and 11 bases at J, with 26 bases between. The CDR3 sequence is CAITFLESRGRAFF. As DNA, the CDR3 is TGTGCCATCACTTTTCTCGAATCGCGGGGACGGGCTTTCTTT.

This chain connects TRBV5-5 to TRBJ2-1; 8 bases line up with TRBD2. Germline assignment: CDR1 SGHKS and CDR2 YYEKEE (reference sequence). V lost 1 base to trimming and J lost 12 bases; unmatched junction nucleotides: 12. The CDR3 totals 15 residues. CDR3 in amino acids: CASSLTSGGPRGQFF. For the CDR3, the DNA is TGTGCCAGCAGCTTGACTAGCGGAGGGCCTCGGGGGCAGTTCTTC.

The chain uses TRBV10-3 and TRBJ2-5; 11 positions match TRBD2. The V segment lost 2 bases and the J segment 4 bases; nucleotides outside the gene matches: 3. The CDR3 consists of 15 residues. CDR1 ENHRY and CDR2 SYGVKD come from the germline V gene. The CDR3 reads CAISEPLAGVETQYF. Here the CDR3 DNA reads TGTGCCATCAGTGAGCCACTAGCGGGAGTAGAGACCCAGTACTTC.

The J gene is TRBJ2-6, the V gene TRBV6-5; no definite D call. Germline V gene lookup returns CDR1 MNHEY and CDR2 SVGAGI. Trimming left V 1 base short and J 0 bases short, with 7 bases between. The CDR3 spans 16 residues. The CDR3 sequence: CASSYWANSGANVLTF. DNA for the CDR3: TGTGCCAGCAGTTACTGGGCCAACTCTGGGGCCAACGTCCTGACTTTC.

J is TRBJ2-7 and V is TRBV27, with 8 bases identical to TRBD2. The CDR3 has 15 residues. Losses at the gene ends were 6 bases for V and 4 bases for J; bases not matched to a gene: 11. CDR1 is MNHEY and CDR2 is SMNVEV in the germline V gene (reference sequence). CDR3 protein: CASSPWRAGEYEQYF. The CDR3 DNA is TGTGCCAGCAGCCCCTGGAGAGCGGGAGAATACGAGCAGTACTTC.

The CDR3 DNA is TGTGCCAGCAGTTCGGTAGCTAACTATGGCTACACCTTC. It specifies CASSSVANYGYTF. V usage is TRBV28 and J usage is TRBJ1-2; D is uncertain. The CDR3 spans 13 residues. CDR1 is MDHEN, CDR2 SYDVKM, per germline. Deletions cut 4 bases from V and 0 bases from J, with 6 bases between.

The V and J genes are TRBV6-8 and TRBJ2-5; tentative D call: TRBD2 (5 bases). This CDR3 region has 19 residues. Between the trimmed V and J ends, which lost 9 bases and 4 bases, there was a span of 33 bases. Germline lookup yields CDR1 MNHGY and CDR2 SAAAGT. For the CDR3, the DNA is TGTGCCAGAATTCGGTCGGGGAGACGCCGCGGAGTCTTTGGAGAGACCCAGTACTTC. Translation gives CARIRSGRRRGVFGETQYF.

The rearrangement links TRBV7-9 to TRBJ2-7; D is uncertain. Per germline, CDR1 SEHNR and CDR2 FQNEAQ (reference sequence). CDR3 length: 12 residues. V shed 2 bases and J shed 5 bases, with 7 bases lying between them. CDR3 DNA sequence: TGTGCCAGCAGCTTATGGGCTGACGAGCAGTACTTC. Translation: CASSLWADEQYF.